Below, 10 T cell receptor beta chains from the same sample are listed, as sequenced in a study of T-cell memory formation after mild COVID-19. TCRdb independently ran MiXCR on the 5' RACE reads; one entry per CDR3 protein. The table includes approximately 340,000 distinct CDR3 sequences, about a sixth detected once. Source material: PBMCs or a T cell subset sorted from them (not recorded which). These receptor sequences come from a man aged 18 to 29 who had mild COVID-19 (a few samples of this study predate the infection). Cell type and time point are not known.

The chain recombines TRBV6-2 or TRBV6-3 with TRBJ1-2; D remains ambiguous. Between the trimmed V and J ends, which lost 4 bases and 14 bases, there was a span of 14 bases. The length of the CDR3 is 11 residues. Germline V CDR1 and CDR2: MNHEY, SVGEGT. The CDR3 DNA follows: TGTGCCAGCAGTTCTGACCGACGCCCGACCTTC. Translation gives CASSSDRRPTF.

The chain joins TRBV4-2 to TRBJ1-3; 7 positions agree with TRBD1. The CDR3 is made up of 16 amino acids. Germline V gene sequence: CDR1 LGHNA, CDR2 YNFKEQ. V lost 0 bases to trimming and J lost 10 bases; unmatched junction nucleotides: 12. The CDR3 reads CASSQDTGQGERTIYF. CDR3 bases: TGTGCCAGCAGCCAAGATACAGGGCAGGGGGAACGGACCATATATTTT.

V usage is TRBV6-2 or TRBV6-3 and J usage is TRBJ1-5; D gene uncertain. Germline-derived CDR1 and CDR2 are MNHEY and SVGEGT. The CDR3 runs to 13 residues. Trimming stripped 2 bases from V and 4 bases from J, with 6 bases between. In nucleotides, the CDR3 is TGTGCCAGCAGTTACGAGGAGAATCAGCCCCAGCATTTT. Translated: CASSYEENQPQHF.

This clonotype appeared a few times. The chain uses TRBV28 and TRBJ2-5; D is ambiguous. The CDR3 length is 15 residues. The germline V and J ends were trimmed by 1 base and 5 bases, with 14 bases remaining between them. CDR1 and CDR2 from the germline V gene are MDHEN and SYDVKM. CDR3 loop: CASSLLTASGETQYF. CDR3 nucleotides: TGTGCCAGCAGTTTATTAACCGCCTCCGGGGAGACCCAGTACTTC.

This clonotype was picked up many times. The chain links TRBV6-1 to TRBJ2-7; D may correspond to TRBD1 or TRBD2 (5 bases each). The CDR3 length is 14 residues. Germline CDR1 and CDR2: MNHNS and SASEGT. V gave up 7 bases and J gave up 3 bases, with 16 bases separating them. The CDR3 reads CASIRSGRSYEQYF. In nucleotides, the CDR3 is TGTGCCAGCATTAGGTCGGGACGGAGCTACGAGCAGTACTTC.

The rearrangement links TRBV3-1 to TRBJ2-7; D not resolved. Trimming removed 4 bases at V and 7 bases at J, with 14 bases between. CDR1 and CDR2 (germline): LGHDT, YNNKEL (reference sequence). The CDR3 consists of 13 residues. CDR3 coding DNA: TGTGCCAGCAGCCCAAGTCCCTTTGGTGAGCAGTACGTC. It is translated as CASSPSPFGEQYV.

The chain carries TRBV2 and TRBJ2-1; no firm D call. The length of the CDR3 is 12 residues. CDR1 and CDR2 from the germline V gene are SNHLY and FYNNEI. The ends were cut back, 7 bases at V and 10 bases at J, with 14 bases in the middle. Here the CDR3 DNA reads TGTGCCAGCATGAGTCCTCTCCCCGAGCAGTTCTTC. Encoded protein: CASMSPLPEQFF.

The table lists this clonotype with many counts. The V gene is TRBV20-1, the J gene TRBJ1-2; D remains unclear. This CDR3 is built from 13 residues. The V end lost 2 bases, the J end lost 7 bases, and 14 bases lay between the germline ends. From germline, CDR1 is DFQATT and CDR2 SNEGSKA (reference sequence). CDR3: CSARQVGSSGYTF. The CDR3 coding sequence is TGCAGTGCTAGACAGGTGGGCTCCTCTGGCTACACCTTC.

This sequence joins TRBV6-4 and TRBJ2-3; D uncertain. Germline CDR1 is MRHNA and CDR2 is SNTAGT. This CDR3 region has 16 residues. The V and J ends lost 0 bases and 0 bases respectively, with 10 bases between them. Here the CDR3 reads CASSDSMASSTDTQYF. For the CDR3, the DNA is TGTGCCAGCAGTGACTCAATGGCCTCTAGCACAGATACGCAGTATTTT.

The table lists this clonotype with a few counts. The CDR3 coding sequence is TGTGCCAGCAGTTTGGGACTGGAGTACGAGCAGTACTTC. Its translation: CASSLGLEYEQYF. The genes are TRBV12-3 or TRBV12-4 and TRBJ2-7; TRBD2 is a possible D gene (6 bases). Trimming cost V 3 bases and J 4 bases, with 10 bases left between them. The CDR3 length is 13 residues.